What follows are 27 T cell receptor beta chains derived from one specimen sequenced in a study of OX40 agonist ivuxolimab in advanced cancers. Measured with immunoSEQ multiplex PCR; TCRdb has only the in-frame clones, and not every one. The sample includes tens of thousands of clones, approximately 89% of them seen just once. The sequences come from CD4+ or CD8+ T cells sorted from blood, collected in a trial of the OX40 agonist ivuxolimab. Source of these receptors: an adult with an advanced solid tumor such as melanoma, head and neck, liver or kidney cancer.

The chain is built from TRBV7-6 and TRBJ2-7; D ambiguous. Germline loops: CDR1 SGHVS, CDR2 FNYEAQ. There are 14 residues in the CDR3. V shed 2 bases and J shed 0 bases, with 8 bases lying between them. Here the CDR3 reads CASSLRSSSYEQYF. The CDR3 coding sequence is TGTGCCAGCAGCTTAAGATCGAGCTCCTACGAGCAGTACTTC.

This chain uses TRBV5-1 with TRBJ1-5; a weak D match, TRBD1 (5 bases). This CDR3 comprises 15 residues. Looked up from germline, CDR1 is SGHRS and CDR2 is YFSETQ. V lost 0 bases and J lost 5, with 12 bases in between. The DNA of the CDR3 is TGCGCCAGCAGCTTGGGCCCGGCGGGGGATCAGCCCCAGCATTTT. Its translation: CASSLGPAGDQPQHF.

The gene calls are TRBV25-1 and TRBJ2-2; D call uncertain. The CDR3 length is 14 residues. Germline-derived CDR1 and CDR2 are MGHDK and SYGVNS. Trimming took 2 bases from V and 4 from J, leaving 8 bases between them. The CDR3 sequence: CASSELLATGELFF. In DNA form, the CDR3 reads TGTGCCAGCAGTGAACTATTGGCCACCGGGGAGCTGTTTTTT.

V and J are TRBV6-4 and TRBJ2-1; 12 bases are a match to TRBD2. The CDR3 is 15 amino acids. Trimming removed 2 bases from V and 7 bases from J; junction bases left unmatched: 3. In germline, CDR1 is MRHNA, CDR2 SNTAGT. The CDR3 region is CASSDGLAGWNEQFF. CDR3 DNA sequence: TGTGCCAGCAGTGACGGACTAGCGGGGTGGAATGAGCAGTTCTTC.

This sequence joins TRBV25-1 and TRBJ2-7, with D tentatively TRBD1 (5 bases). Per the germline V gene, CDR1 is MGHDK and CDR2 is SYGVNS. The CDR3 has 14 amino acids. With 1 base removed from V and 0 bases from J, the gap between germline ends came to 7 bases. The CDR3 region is CASSEWGLSYEQYF. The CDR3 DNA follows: TGTGCCAGCAGTGAATGGGGCCTCTCCTACGAGCAGTACTTC.

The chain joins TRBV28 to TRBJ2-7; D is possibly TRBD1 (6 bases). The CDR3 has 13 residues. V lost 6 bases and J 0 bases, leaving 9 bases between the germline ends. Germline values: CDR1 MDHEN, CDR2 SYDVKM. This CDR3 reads CASRRTDSYEQYF. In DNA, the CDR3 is TGTGCCAGCAGAAGGACAGACTCCTACGAGCAGTACTTC.

This chain's CDR3 is CASSFLATQETQYF. The CDR3 coding sequence is TGTGCCAGCAGCTTTCTAGCCACCCAAGAGACCCAGTACTTC. The V call is TRBV7-2, the J call TRBJ2-5; the D gene is possibly TRBD2 (5 bases). V was shortened by 3 bases and J by 1 base, with 9 bases between the two germline ends. CDR1 SGHTA and CDR2 FQGNSA come from the germline V gene. The CDR3 is made up of 14 amino acids. Filled out from reference TRBV7-2 and TRBJ2-5, the complete variable domain reads GAGVSQSPSNKVTEKGKDVELRCDPISGHTALYWYRQSLGQGLEFLIYFQGNSAPDKSGLPSDRFSAERTGGSVSTLTIQRTQQEDSAVYLCASSFLATQETQYFGPGTRLLVL.

The CDR3 nucleotides read TGTGCCAGCAGTTTCGAGGGGAACACCGGGGAGCTGTTTTTT. Encoded protein: CASSFEGNTGELFF. V usage is TRBV27 and J usage is TRBJ2-2; tentative D call: TRBD2 (5 bases). Germline-derived CDR1 and CDR2 are MNHEY and SMNVEV (reference sequence). Trimming removed 3 bases at V and 1 base at J, with 6 bases between. The CDR3 extends over 14 amino acids.

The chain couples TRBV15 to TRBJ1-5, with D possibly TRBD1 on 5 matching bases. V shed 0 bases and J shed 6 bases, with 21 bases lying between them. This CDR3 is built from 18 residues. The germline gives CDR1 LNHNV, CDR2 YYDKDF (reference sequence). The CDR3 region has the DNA TGTGCCACCAGCAGAGAGTCGGGGGAACTCCCGGTCGGTCAGCCCCAGCATTTT. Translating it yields CATSRESGELPVGQPQHF.

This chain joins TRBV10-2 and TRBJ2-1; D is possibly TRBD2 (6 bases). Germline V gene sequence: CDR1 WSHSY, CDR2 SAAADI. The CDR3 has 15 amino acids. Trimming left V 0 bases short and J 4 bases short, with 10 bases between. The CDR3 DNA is TGCGCCAGCAGTGAGTCTGGCGGGGTTTACAATGAGCAGTTCTTC. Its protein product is CASSESGGVYNEQFF.

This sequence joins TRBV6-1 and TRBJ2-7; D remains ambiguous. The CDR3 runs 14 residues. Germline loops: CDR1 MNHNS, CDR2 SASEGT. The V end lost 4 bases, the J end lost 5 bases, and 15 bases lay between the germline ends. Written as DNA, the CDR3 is TGTGCCAGCAGTGTGATCGGTGGGTCCCACGAGCAGTACTTC. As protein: CASSVIGGSHEQYF.

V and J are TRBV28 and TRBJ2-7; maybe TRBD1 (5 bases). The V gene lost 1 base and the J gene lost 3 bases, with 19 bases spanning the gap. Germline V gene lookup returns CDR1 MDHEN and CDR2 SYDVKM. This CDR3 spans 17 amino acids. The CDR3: CASSLSRQGRGDYEQYF. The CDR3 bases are TGTGCCAGCAGTTTATCGAGGCAGGGTAGGGGTGACTACGAGCAGTACTTC.

DNA for the CDR3: TGTGCCAGCAGCTTGGCCAGAGGGTTTCTAGGCACTGAAGCTTTCTTT. Protein: CASSLARGFLGTEAFF. This sequence joins TRBV5-4 and TRBJ1-1; D remains unclear. This CDR3 has 16 amino acids. The V gene lost 0 bases and the J gene lost 4 bases, with 16 bases spanning the gap. CDR1 is SGHNT, CDR2 YYREEE, per germline (reference sequence).

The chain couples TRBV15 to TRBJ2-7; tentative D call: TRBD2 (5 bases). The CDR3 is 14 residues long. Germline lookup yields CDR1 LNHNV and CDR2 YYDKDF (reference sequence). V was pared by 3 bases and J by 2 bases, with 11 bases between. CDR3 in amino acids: CATSRTPGTYEQYF. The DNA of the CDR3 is TGTGCCACCAGCAGGACCCCCGGGACCTACGAGCAGTACTTC.

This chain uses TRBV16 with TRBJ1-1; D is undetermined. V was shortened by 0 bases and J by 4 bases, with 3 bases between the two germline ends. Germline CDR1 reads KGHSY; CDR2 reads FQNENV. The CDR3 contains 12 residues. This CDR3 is CASSQSLTEAFF. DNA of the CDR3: TGTGCCAGCAGCCAATCCCTCACTGAAGCTTTCTTT.

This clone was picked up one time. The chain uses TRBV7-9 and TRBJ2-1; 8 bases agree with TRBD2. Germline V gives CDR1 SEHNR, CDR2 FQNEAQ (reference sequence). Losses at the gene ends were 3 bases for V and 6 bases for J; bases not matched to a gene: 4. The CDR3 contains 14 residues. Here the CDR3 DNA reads TGTGCCAGCAGCTTTAGCGGGACGGTCAATGAGCAGTTCTTC. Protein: CASSFSGTVNEQFF.

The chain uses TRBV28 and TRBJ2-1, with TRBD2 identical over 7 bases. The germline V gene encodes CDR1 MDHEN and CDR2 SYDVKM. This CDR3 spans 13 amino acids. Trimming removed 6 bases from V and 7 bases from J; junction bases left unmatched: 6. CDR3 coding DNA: TGTGCCAGCAGGCCGCTGGGGGGGAATGAGCAGTTCTTC. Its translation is CASRPLGGNEQFF.

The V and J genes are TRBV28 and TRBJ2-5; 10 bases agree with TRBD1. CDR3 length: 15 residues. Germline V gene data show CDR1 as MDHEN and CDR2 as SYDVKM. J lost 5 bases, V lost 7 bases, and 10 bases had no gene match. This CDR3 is CASTPGQGDWETQYF. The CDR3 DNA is TGTGCCAGCACCCCAGGACAGGGGGATTGGGAGACCCAGTACTTC.

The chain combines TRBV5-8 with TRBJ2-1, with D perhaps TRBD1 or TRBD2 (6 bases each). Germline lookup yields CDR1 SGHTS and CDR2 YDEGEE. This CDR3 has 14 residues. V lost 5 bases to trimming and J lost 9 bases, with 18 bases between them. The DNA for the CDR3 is TGTGCCAGCAGTCTTAGGGGGACTTTAGGTGAGCAGTTCTTC. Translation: CASSLRGTLGEQFF.

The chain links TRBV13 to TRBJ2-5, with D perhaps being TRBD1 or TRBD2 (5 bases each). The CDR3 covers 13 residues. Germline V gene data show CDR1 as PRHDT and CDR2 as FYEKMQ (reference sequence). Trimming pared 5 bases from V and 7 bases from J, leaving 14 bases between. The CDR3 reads CASSPGQGGTQYF. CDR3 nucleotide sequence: TGTGCCAGCAGCCCGGGGCAGGGTGGGACCCAGTACTTC.

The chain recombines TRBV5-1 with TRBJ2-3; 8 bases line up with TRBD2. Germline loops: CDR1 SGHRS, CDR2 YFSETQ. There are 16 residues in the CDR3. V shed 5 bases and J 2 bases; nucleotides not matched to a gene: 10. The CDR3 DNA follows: TGCGCCAGCAGTAGCGGGGTGAGGGGGATCACAGATACGCAGTATTTT. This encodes CASSSGVRGITDTQYF.

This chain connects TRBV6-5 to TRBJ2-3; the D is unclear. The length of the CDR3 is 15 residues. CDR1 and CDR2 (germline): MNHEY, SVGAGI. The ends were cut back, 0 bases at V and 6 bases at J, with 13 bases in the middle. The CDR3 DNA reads TGTGCCAGCAGTTACTCCTTTCAACTTGATGATACGCAGTATTTT. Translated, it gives CASSYSFQLDDTQYF.

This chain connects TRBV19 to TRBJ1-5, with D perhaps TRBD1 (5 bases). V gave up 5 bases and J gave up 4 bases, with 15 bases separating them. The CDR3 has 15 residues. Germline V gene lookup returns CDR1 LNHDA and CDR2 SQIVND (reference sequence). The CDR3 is CASSSGPGMNQPQHF. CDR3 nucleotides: TGTGCCAGTAGTTCCGGACCAGGGATGAATCAGCCCCAGCATTTT.

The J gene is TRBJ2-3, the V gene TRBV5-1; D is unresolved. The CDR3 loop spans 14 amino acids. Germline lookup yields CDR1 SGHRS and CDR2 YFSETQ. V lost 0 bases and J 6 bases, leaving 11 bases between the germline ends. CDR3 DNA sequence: TGCGCCAGCAGCTTGGGTACACCCAAGGATACGCAGTATTTT. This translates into CASSLGTPKDTQYF.

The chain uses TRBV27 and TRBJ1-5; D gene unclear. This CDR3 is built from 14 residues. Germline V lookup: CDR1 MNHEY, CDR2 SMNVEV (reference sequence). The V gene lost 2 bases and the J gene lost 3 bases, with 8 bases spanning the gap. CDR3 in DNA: TGTGCCAGCAGTTTACACACCCACAATCAGCCCCAGCATTTT. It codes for CASSLHTHNQPQHF.

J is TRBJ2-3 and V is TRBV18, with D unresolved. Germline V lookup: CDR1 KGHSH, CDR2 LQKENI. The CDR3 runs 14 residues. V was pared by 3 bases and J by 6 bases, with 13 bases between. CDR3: CASSPEAVSDTQYF. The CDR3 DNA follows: TGTGCCAGCTCACCTGAGGCAGTTTCCGATACGCAGTATTTT.

The CDR3 DNA sequence: TGTGCCAGCAGCGAGGGACTAGCGGGGGACGAGCAGTACTTC. Protein sequence: CASSEGLAGDEQYF. The chain employs TRBV7-2 and TRBJ2-7; 14 nucleotides match TRBD2. From germline, CDR1 is SGHTA and CDR2 FQGNSA. The CDR3 has 14 residues. The V and J ends lost 5 bases and 5 bases, in that order; junction bases with no gene match: 2.